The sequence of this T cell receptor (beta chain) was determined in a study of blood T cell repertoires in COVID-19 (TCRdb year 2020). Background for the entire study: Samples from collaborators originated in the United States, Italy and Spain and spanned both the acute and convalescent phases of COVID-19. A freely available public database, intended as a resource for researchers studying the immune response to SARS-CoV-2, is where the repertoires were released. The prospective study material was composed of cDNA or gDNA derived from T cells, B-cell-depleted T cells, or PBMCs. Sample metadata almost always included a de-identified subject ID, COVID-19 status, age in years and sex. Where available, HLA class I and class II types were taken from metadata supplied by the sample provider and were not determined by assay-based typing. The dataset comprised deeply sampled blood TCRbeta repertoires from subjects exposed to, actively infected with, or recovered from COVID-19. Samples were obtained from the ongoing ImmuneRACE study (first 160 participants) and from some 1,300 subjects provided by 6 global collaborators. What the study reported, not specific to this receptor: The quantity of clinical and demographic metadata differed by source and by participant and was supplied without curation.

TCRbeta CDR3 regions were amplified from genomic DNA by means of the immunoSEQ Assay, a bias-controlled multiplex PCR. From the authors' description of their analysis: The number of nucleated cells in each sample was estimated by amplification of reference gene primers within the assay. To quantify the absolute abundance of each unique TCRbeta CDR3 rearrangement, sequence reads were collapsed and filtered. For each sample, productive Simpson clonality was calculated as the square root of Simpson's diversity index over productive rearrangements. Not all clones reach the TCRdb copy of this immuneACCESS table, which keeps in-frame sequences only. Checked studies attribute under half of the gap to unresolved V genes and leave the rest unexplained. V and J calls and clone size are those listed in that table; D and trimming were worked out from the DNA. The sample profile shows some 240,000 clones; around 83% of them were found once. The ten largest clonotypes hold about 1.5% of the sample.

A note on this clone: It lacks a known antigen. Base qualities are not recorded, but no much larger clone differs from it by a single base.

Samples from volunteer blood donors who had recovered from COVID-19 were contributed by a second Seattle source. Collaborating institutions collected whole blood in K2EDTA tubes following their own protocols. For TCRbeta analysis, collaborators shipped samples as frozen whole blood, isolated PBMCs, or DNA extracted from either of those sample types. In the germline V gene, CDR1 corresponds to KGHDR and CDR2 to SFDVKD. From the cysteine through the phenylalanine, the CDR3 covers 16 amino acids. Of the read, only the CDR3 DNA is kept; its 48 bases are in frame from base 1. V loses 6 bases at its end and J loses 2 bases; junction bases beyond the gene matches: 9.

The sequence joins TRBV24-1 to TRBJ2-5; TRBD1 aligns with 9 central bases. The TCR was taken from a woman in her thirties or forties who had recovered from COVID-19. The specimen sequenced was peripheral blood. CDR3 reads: CATSTDRGSSQETQYF. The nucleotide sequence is TGTGCCACCAGTACAGACAGGGGGTCGTCACAAGAGACCCAGTACTTC.